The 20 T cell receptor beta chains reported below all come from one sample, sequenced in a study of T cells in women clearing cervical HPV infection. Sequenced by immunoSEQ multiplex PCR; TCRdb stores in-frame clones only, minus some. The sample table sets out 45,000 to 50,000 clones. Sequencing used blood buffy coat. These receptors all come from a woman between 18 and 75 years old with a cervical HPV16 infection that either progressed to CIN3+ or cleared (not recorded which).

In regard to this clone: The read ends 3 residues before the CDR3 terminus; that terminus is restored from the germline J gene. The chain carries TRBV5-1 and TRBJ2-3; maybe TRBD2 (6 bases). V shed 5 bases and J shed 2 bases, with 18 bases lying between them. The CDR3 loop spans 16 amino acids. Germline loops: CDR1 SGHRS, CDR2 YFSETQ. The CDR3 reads CASRYPLAESTDTQYF. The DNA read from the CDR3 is TGCGCCAGCAGATATCCATTAGCGGAGTCCACAGATACG.

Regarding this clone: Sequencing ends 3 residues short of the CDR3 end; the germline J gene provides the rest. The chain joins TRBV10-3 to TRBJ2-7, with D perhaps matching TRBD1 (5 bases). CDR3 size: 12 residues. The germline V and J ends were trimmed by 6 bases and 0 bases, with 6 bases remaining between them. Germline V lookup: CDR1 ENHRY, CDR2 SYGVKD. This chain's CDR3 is CAIRDSSYEQYF. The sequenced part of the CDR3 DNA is TGTGCCATCAGAGACAGCTCCTACGAG.

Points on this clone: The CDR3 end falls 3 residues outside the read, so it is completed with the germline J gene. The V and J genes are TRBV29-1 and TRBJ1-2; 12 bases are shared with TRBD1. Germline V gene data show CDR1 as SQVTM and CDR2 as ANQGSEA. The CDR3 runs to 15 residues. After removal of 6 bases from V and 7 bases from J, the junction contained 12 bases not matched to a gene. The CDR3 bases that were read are TGCAGCGTCATGGCGGCGGGACAGGGGGCAGGTGGC. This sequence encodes CSVMAAGQGAGG. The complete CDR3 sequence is CSVMAAGQGAGGYTF.

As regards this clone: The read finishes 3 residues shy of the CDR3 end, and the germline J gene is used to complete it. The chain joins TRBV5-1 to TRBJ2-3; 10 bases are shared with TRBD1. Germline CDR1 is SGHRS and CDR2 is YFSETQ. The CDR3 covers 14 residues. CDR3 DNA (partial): TGCGCCAGCAGGCGGGGACAGGGGATTGAGACG. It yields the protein CASRRGQGIET. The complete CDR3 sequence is CASRRGQGIETQYF.

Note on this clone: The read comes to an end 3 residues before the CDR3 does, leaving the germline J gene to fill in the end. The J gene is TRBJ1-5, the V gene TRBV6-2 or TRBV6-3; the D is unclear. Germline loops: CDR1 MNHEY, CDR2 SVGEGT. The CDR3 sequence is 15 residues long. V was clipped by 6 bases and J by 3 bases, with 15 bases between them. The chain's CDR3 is CASRGLESPNQPQHF. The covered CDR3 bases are TGTGCCAGCAGGGGCCTGGAGTCTCCCAATCAGCCC.

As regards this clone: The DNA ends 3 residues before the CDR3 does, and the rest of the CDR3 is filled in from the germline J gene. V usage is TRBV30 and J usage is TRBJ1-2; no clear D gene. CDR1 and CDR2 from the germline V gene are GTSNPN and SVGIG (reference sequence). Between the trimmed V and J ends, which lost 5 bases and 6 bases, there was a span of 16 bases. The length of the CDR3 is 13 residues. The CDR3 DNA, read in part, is TGTGCCTGGTACGAGGAGGGTGCTGATGGC. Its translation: CAWYEEGADG. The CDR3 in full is CAWYEEGADGYTF.

The CDR3 sequence: CASSEGLASAETQYF. CDR3 DNA (partial): TGTGCCAGCAGTGAAGGACTGGCTAGCGCAGAGACC. V is TRBV6-1 and J is TRBJ2-5; tentative D call: TRBD2 (6 bases). Read sequence stops 3 residues before the CDR3 end, and the germline J gene provides the missing end. Germline V gene sequence: CDR1 MNHNS, CDR2 SASEGT. The CDR3 length is 15 residues. Trimming cost V 1 base and J 4 bases, with 13 bases left between them.

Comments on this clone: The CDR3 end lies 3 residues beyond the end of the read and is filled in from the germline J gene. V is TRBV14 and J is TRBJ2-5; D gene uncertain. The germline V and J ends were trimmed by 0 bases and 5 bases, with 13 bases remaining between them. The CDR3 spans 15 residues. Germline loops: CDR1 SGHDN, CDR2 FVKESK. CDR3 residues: CASSQDRQFGETQYF. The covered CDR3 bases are TGTGCCAGCAGCCAAGATCGCCAATTCGGGGAGACC.

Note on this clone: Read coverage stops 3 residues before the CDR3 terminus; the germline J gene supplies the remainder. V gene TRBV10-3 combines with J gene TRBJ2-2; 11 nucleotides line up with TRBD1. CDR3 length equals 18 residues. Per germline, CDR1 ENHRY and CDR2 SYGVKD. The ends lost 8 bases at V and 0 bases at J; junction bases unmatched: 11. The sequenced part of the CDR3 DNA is TGTGCCATCGGCCAGGGACAGGGGGTTCTACCGAACACCGGGGAG. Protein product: CAIGQGQGVLPNTGE. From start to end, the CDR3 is CAIGQGQGVLPNTGELFF.

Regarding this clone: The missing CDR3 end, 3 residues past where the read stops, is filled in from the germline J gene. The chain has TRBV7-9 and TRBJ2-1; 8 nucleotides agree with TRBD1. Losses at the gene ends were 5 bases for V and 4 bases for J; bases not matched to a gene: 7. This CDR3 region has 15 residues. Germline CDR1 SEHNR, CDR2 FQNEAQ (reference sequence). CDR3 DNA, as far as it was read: TGTGCCAGCAGCCCGGACAGGGCAGGATACAATGAG. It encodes CASSPDRAGYNE. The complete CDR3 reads CASSPDRAGYNEQFF.

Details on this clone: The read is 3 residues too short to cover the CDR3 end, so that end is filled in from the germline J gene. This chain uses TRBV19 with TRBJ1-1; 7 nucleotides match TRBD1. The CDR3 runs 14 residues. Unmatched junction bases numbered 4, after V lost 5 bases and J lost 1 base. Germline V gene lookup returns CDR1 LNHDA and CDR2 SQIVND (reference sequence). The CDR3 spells CASSRDRENTEAFF. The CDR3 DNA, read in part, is TGTGCCAGTAGTCGAGACAGGGAGAACACTGAA.

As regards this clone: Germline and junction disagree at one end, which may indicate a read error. CDR3 bases read: TGTGCTAGCAGCTTATACACGAGTACCTACAATGAG. Its protein product is CASSLYTSTYNE. The CDR3 in full is CASSLYTSTYNEQFF. The rearrangement uses TRBV7-7 and TRBJ2-1; D is unresolved. The sequenced fragment ends 3 residues before the CDR3 boundary, so the rest is inferred from the germline J gene. The CDR3 covers 15 residues. Germline CDR1 reads SSHAT; CDR2 reads FNYEAQ (reference sequence). Complete variable domain (other parts from reference TRBV7-7 and TRBJ2-1): GAGVSQSPRYKVTKRGQDVTLRCDPISSHATLYWYQQALGQGPEFLTYFNYEAQPDKSGLPSDRFSAERPEGSISTLTIQRTEQRDSAMYRCASSLYTSTYNEQFFGPGTRLTVL.

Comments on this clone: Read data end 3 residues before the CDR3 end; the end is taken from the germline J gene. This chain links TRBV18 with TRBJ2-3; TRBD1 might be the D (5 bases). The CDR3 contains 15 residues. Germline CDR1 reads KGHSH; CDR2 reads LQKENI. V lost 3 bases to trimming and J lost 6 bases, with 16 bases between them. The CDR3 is CASSPNRQGTDTQYF. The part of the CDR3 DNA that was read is TGTGCCAGCTCACCTAACCGGCAGGGAACCGATACG.

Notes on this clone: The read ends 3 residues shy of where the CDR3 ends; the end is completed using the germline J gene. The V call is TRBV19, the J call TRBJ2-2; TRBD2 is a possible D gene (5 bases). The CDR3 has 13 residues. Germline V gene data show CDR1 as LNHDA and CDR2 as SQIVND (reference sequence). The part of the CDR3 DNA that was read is TGTGCCAGTAGTACTCCGCCCGGGGAAAAG. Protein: CASSTPPGEK. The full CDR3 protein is CASSTPPGEKLFF.

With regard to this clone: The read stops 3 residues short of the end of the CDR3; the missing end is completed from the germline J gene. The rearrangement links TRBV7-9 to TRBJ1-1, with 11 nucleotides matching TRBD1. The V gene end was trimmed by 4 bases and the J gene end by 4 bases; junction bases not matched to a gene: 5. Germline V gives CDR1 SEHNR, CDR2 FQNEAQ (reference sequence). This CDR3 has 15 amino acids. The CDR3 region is CASSWRTGGGTEAFF. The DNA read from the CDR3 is TGTGCCAGCAGCTGGCGGACAGGGGGCGGCACTGAA.

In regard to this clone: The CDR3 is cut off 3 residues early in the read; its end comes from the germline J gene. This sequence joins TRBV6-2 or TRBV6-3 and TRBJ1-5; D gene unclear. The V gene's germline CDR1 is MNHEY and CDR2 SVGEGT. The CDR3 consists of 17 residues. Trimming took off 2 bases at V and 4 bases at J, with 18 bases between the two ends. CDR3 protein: CASSYGLVQRGNQPQHF. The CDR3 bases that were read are TGTGCCAGCAGTTACGGCCTGGTTCAGCGAGGAAATCAGCCC.

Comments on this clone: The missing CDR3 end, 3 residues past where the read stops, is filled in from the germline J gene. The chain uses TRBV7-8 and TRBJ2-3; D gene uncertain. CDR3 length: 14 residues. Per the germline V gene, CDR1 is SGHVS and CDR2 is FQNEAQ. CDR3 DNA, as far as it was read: TGTGCCAGCAGCTCCTCGAGTACACAAGAGACG. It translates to CASSSSSTQET. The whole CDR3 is CASSSSSTQETQYF.

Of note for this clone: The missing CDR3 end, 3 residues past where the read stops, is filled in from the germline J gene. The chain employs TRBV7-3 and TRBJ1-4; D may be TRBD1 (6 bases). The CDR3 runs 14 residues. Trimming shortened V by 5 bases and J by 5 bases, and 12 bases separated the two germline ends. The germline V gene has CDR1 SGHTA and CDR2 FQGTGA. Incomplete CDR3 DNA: TGTGCCAGCAGCCAAACAGGGTCGAATGAAAAA. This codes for CASSQTGSNEK. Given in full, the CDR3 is CASSQTGSNEKLFF. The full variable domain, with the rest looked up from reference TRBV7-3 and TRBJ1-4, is GAGVSQTPSNKVTEKGKYVELRCDPISGHTALYWYRQSLGQGPEFLIYFQGTGAADDSGLPNDRFFAVRPEGSVSTLKIQRTERGDSAVYLCASSQTGSNEKLFFGSGTQLSVL.

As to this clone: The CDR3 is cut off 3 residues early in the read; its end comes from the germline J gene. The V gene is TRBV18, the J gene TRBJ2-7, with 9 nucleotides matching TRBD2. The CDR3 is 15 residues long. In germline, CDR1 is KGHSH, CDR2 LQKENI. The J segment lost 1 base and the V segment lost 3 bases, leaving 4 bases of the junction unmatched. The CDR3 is CASSPASGTSYEQYF. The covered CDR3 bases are TGTGCCAGCTCACCTGCTAGCGGGACTTCCTACGAG. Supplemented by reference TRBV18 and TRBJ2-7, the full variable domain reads NAGVMQNPRHLVRRRGQEARLRCSPMKGHSHVYWYRQLPEEGLKFMVYLQKENIIDESGMPKERFSAEFPKEGPSILRIQQVVRGDSAAYFCASSPASGTSYEQYFGPGTRLTVT.

The sequenced part of the CDR3 DNA is TGCAGTGCCGGTGTAGCGGGCCTGAGCTCCTACGAG. Translation: CSAGVAGLSSYE. The whole CDR3 sequence reads CSAGVAGLSSYEQYF. The gene calls are TRBV20-1 and TRBJ2-7; TRBD2 aligns across 7 bases. The read comes to an end 3 residues before the CDR3 does, leaving the germline J gene to fill in the end. CDR3 size: 15 residues. V was pared by 6 bases and J by 0 bases, with 11 bases of the junction left unmatched. Per germline, CDR1 DFQATT and CDR2 SNEGSKA (reference sequence).